Presented here are 15 T cell receptor beta chains from one specimen sequenced in a study of blood T cell repertoires in COVID-19. The assay was immunoSEQ multiplex PCR, and TCRdb's table has in-frame clones only and misses some. The sample has just over 300,000 clones; roughly 88% are singletons. Sample: PBMCs or T cells enriched from blood (not recorded which). Receptors were obtained from a man aged 25-40 years who had recovered from COVID-19.

The chain couples TRBV13 to TRBJ1-4; D remains unclear. V was clipped by 3 bases and J by 6 bases, with 11 bases between them. This CDR3 comprises 14 residues. CDR1 is PRHDT and CDR2 is FYEKMQ in the germline V gene (reference sequence). The CDR3 region has the DNA TGTGCCAGCAGCTTTGGAGGGTCGCATGAAAAACTGTTTTTT. Translating it yields CASSFGGSHEKLFF.

This chain uses TRBV30 with TRBJ1-6; D remains unclear. Germline V gene data show CDR1 as GTSNPN and CDR2 as SVGIG (reference sequence). V lost 1 base to trimming and J lost 7 bases, with 17 bases between them. The CDR3 is 16 residues long. In nucleotides, the CDR3 is TGTGCCTGGAGTGGTGTTTCCAACATCCGAAATTCACCCCTCCACTTT. Residues: CAWSGVSNIRNSPLHF. The full variable domain, with the rest looked up from reference TRBV30 and TRBJ1-6, is SQTIHQWPATLVQPVGSPLSLECTVEGTSNPNLYWYRQAAGRGLQLLFYSVGIGQISSEVPQNLSASRPQDRQFILSSKKLLLSDSGFYLCAWSGVSNIRNSPLHFGNGTRLTVT.

The chain joins TRBV9 to TRBJ2-2; the D gene is possibly TRBD1 (5 bases). From germline, CDR1 is SGDLS and CDR2 YYNGEE. The V end lost 0 bases, the J end lost 6 bases, and 15 bases lay between the germline ends. The CDR3 has 16 residues. The CDR3 here is CASSVEGVRVAGELFF. The CDR3 DNA reads TGTGCCAGCAGCGTAGAAGGGGTCAGGGTGGCCGGGGAGCTGTTTTTT.

This clone has more than one count but fewer than ten. V gene TRBV6-2 or TRBV6-3 combines with J gene TRBJ2-2; tentative D call: TRBD2 (6 bases). V dropped 5 bases and J dropped 6 bases, with 16 bases sitting between them. CDR3 length: 15 residues. Germline V lookup: CDR1 MNHEY, CDR2 SVGEGT. CDR3 DNA: TGTGCCAGCAGTGCAGGCGGGGCCGTCGCCGGGGAGCTGTTTTTT. It translates to CASSAGGAVAGELFF.

This chain connects TRBV10-3 to TRBJ2-6; 11 positions agree with TRBD1. Germline V lookup: CDR1 ENHRY, CDR2 SYGVKD. The CDR3 consists of 18 residues. The V and J ends lost 7 bases and 1 base, in that order; junction bases with no gene match: 9. The CDR3 protein is CAITRTGGASSGANVLTF. For the CDR3, the DNA is TGTGCCATCACCCGGACAGGGGGCGCATCGTCTGGGGCCAACGTCCTGACTTTC.

This chain joins TRBV6-5 and TRBJ1-1; D possibly corresponds to TRBD1 (5 bases). The CDR3 covers 13 residues. The germline V gene encodes CDR1 MNHEY and CDR2 SVGAGI. Trimming removed 9 bases from V and 0 bases from J, with 11 bases in between. The CDR3 reads CASSPDMNTEAFF. The CDR3 nucleotides read TGTGCCAGTTCTCCGGACATGAACACTGAAGCTTTCTTT.

This chain uses TRBV7-9 with TRBJ1-4; the match to TRBD1 covers 7 bases. Germline V gene sequence: CDR1 SEHNR, CDR2 FQNEAQ (reference sequence). The V segment lost 5 bases and the J segment 7 bases; nucleotides outside the gene matches: 13. This CDR3 has 16 residues. Written as DNA, the CDR3 is TGTGCCAGCAGCCGACGACAGGGAAAGGGGTTTGAAAAACTGTTTTTT. It encodes CASSRRQGKGFEKLFF.

This clone came up once. This sequence joins TRBV6-4 and TRBJ2-2; D is possibly TRBD2 (6 bases). CDR1 is MRHNA, CDR2 SNTAGT, per germline. V lost 5 bases to trimming and J lost 5 bases, with 9 bases between them. The CDR3 totals 13 residues. The CDR3: CASSPGVTGELFF. CDR3 bases: TGTGCCAGCAGTCCGGGGGTAACCGGGGAGCTGTTTTTT.

The gene calls are TRBV3-1 (or the pseudogene TRBV3-2) and TRBJ1-4; D remains ambiguous. CDR3 length: 15 residues. V lost 1 base and J lost 5, with 11 bases in between. The germline CDR1 and CDR2 sequences are LGHDT and YNNKEL (reference sequence). The CDR3 loop reads CASSQGGPRNEKLFF. The CDR3, as DNA: TGTGCCAGCAGCCAAGGAGGCCCCCGGAATGAAAAACTGTTTTTT.

V gene TRBV9 combines with J gene TRBJ1-1; TRBD1 is a possible D gene (5 bases). The CDR3 length is 14 residues. Germline V gene lookup returns CDR1 SGDLS and CDR2 YYNGEE. V gave up 3 bases and J gave up 4 bases, with 13 bases separating them. CDR3 in amino acids: CASSATGQSTEAFF. CDR3 in DNA: TGTGCCAGCAGCGCCACTGGACAAAGCACTGAAGCTTTCTTT. Full variable domain (missing parts from reference TRBV9 and TRBJ1-1): DSGVTQTPKHLITATGQRVTLRCSPRSGDLSVYWYQQSLDQGLQFLIQYYNGEERAKGNILERFSAQQFPDLHSELNLSSLELGDSALYFCASSATGQSTEAFFGQGTRLTVV.

The rearrangement links TRBV9 to TRBJ2-1; TRBD2 is a possible D gene (6 bases). The CDR3 is 16 residues long. V was cut by 2 bases and J by 0 bases, with 12 bases left in between. Germline assignment: CDR1 SGDLS and CDR2 YYNGEE. CDR3 coding DNA: TGTGCCAGCAGCGTTTCAGGGACTGTCTCCTACAATGAGCAGTTCTTC. It yields the protein CASSVSGTVSYNEQFF.

The chain uses TRBV20-1 and TRBJ2-1; TRBD2 matches at 9 bases. CDR3 length: 16 amino acids. Losses at the gene ends were 3 bases for V and 3 bases for J; bases not matched to a gene: 9. Per germline, CDR1 DFQATT and CDR2 SNEGSKA (reference sequence). The CDR3 reads CSASEISGGVYNEQFF. Here the CDR3 DNA reads TGCAGTGCTAGTGAAATTAGCGGGGGTGTCTACAATGAGCAGTTCTTC.

This clone has a handful of counts. CDR3 protein: CASRDLNTEAFF. DNA of the CDR3: TGTGCCAGCCGAGATTTGAACACTGAAGCTTTCTTT. The gene calls are TRBV25-1 and TRBJ1-1; D call uncertain. The CDR3 covers 12 residues. V lost 8 bases and J lost 0, with 7 bases in between. CDR1 and CDR2 (germline): MGHDK, SYGVNS.

The chain combines TRBV5-8 with TRBJ2-1, with D possibly being TRBD1 (5 bases). The germline CDR1 and CDR2 sequences are SGHTS and YDEGEE. V lost 10 bases, J lost 4 bases, and 9 bases lay in between. CDR3 length: 11 residues. The chain's CDR3 is CAGAGYNEQFF. CDR3 sequence (DNA): TGTGCCGGGGCTGGGTACAATGAGCAGTTCTTC.

This clone was seen more than once but under ten times. This chain connects TRBV7-8 to TRBJ2-7, with no clear D. Trimming left V 5 bases short and J 5 bases short, with 19 bases between. CDR1 is SGHVS and CDR2 is FQNEAQ in the germline V gene. CDR3 size: 15 residues. The CDR3 bases are TGTGCCAGCAGCAAACCGGGTTCCCTTTCCCACGAGCAGTACTTC. Amino acids: CASSKPGSLSHEQYF.